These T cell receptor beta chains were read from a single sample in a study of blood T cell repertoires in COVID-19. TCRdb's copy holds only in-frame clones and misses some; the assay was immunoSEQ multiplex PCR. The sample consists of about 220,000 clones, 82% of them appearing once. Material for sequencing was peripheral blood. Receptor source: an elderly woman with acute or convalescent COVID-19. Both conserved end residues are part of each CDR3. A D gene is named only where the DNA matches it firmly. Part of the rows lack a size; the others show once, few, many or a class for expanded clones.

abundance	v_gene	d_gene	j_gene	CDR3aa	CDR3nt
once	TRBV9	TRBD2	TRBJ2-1	CASSVTAGDYNEQFF	TGTGCCAGCAGCGTAACGGCGGGGGACTACAATGAGCAGTTCTTC
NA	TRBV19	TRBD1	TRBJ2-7	CASSIERGGQGEQYF	TGTGCCAGTAGTATAGAAAGGGGAGGACAGGGCGAGCAGTACTTC
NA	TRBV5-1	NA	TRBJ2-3	CASSQDISSTDTQYF	TGCGCCAGCAGTCAAGACATATCTAGCACAGATACGCAGTATTTT
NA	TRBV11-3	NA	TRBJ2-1	CASSSITGNPYNEQFF	TGTGCCAGCAGCTCAATTACAGGGAATCCCTACAATGAGCAGTTCTTC
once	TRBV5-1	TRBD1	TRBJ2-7	CASRGQGQSYEQYF	TGCGCCAGCAGAGGACAGGGTCAGTCGTACGAGCAGTACTTC
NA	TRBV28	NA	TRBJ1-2	CASSRTANYGYTF	TGTGCCAGCAGTCGGACAGCTAACTATGGCTACACCTTC
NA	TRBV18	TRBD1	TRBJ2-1	CASSPMTSGTGLNEQFF	TGTGCCAGCTCACCGATGACCTCCGGGACAGGGCTCAATGAGCAGTTCTTC
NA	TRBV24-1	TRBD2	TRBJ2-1	CATSQAGVYNEQFF	TGTGCCACCAGTCAAGCGGGAGTATACAATGAGCAGTTCTTC
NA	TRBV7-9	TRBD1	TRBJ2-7	CASRRDRGSYEQYF	TGTGCCAGCAGACGGGACAGGGGATCCTACGAGCAGTACTTC
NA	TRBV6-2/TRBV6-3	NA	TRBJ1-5	CASSYGSPRGAINQPQHF	TGTGCCAGCAGTTACGGTTCACCCCGGGGGGCTATTAATCAGCCCCAGCATTTT
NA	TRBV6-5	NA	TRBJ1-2	CASSRQSYYGYTF	TGTGCCAGCAGTCGACAGTCATACTATGGCTACACCTTC
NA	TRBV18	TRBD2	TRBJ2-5	CASSQLAGPAETQYF	TGTGCCAGCTCACAACTAGCGGGGCCAGCGGAGACCCAGTACTTC
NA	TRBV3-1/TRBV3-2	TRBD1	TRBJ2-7	CASSPRQGRYEQYF	TGTGCCAGCAGTCCCAGACAGGGAAGGTACGAGCAGTACTTC
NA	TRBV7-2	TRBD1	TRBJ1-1	CASSLVGTGRNTEAFF	TGTGCCAGCAGCTTAGTTGGGACAGGGAGGAACACTGAAGCTTTCTTT
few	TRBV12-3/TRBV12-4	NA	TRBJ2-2	CASSPLRTGELFF	TGTGCCAGCAGTCCGTTACGGACCGGGGAGCTGTTTTTT
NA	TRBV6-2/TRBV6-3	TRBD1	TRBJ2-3	CASSRTGDQTLDTQYF	TGTGCCAGCAGCCGTACAGGGGACCAGACGTTGGATACGCAGTATTTT
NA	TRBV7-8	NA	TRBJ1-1	CASTLAGMHTEAFF	TGTGCCAGCACCCTGGCGGGGATGCACACTGAAGCTTTCTTT
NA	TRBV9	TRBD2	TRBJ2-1	CASSPGGSSYNEQFF	TGTGCCAGCAGCCCCGGGGGGAGCTCCTACAATGAGCAGTTCTTC
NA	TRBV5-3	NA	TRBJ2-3	CARSFDRRDSFGRFTDTQYF	TGTGCCAGAAGCTTTGACCGGAGGGACTCGTTCGGGCGGTTCACAGATACGCAGTATTTT
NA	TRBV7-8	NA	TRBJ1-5	CASSSTQQWPGYQPQHF	TGTGCCAGCAGCTCCACCCAACAGTGGCCCGGATATCAGCCCCAGCATTTT
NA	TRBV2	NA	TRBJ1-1	CASTPGIHTEAFF	TGTGCCAGCACCCCCGGTATCCACACTGAAGCTTTCTTT
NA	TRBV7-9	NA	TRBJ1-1	CASKGGENTEAFF	TGTGCCAGCAAAGGTGGAGAAAACACTGAAGCTTTCTTT
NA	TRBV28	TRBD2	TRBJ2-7	CASSLSGGPTYEQYF	TGTGCCAGCAGCCTTAGCGGGGGGCCTACCTACGAGCAGTACTTC